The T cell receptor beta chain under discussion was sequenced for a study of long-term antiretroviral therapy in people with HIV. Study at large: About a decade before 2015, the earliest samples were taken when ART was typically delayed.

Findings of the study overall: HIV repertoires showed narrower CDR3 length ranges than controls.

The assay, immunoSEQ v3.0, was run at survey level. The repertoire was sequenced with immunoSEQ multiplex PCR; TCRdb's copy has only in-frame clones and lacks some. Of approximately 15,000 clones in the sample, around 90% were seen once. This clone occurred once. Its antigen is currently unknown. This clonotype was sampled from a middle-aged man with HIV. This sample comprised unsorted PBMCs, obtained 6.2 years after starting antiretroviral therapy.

CDR3 bases: TGTGCCACCAGCCGCCGGGGCAGCCCCTACGAGCAGTACTTC. It encodes CATSRRGSPYEQYF. J is TRBJ2-7 and V is TRBV15; D could derive from TRBD1 or TRBD2 (5 bases each). Germline-derived CDR1 and CDR2 are LNHNV and YYDKDF (reference sequence). The CDR3 extends over 14 amino acids. V was shortened by 5 bases and J by 2 bases, with 13 bases between the two germline ends. Full variable domain (remainder filled in from reference TRBV15 and TRBJ2-7): DAMVIQNPRYQVTQFGKPVTLSCSQTLNHNVMYWYQQKSSQAPKLLFHYYDKDFNNEADTPDNFQSRRPNTSFCFLDIRSPGLGDTAMYLCATSRRGSPYEQYFGPGTRLTVT.